Listed below are T cell receptor beta chains from one sample, sequenced in a study of cytotoxic CD8 clonotypes in ibrutinib-treated CLL. Sequenced by immunoSEQ multiplex PCR; TCRdb stores in-frame clones only, minus some. The table has over 110,000 clones, 80% to 95% seen once. The sample in question was PBMCs, obtained after 12 months of ibrutinib treatment. The receptors derive from a human donor with chronic lymphocytic leukemia. CDR3s include the opening cysteine and the closing phenylalanine or tryptophan. The order of the fields is clone size, J gene, D gene, V gene, CDR3 DNA, CDR3 protein. The D gene is left open where the match is weak. Some rows mark clone size as missing; the rest say once, few, many or name a class of expanded clone.

>-|TRBJ1-3|-|TRBV18
TGTGCCAGCTCCGAGGACAACTCTGGAAACACCATATATTTT
CASSEDNSGNTIYF
>-|TRBJ2-7|TRBD2|TRBV19
TGTGCCAGTAGTATTGACCTAGCGGTGTCCTACGAGCAGTACTTC
CASSIDLAVSYEQYF
>-|TRBJ2-1|-|TRBV6-6
TGTGCCACCCGCCCAGAGACTGCCAATGAGCAGTTCTTC
CATRPETANEQFF
>-|TRBJ2-7|TRBD1|TRBV19
TGTGCCAGCAGGACCTGGGACAGTTACGAGCAGTACTTC
CASRTWDSYEQYF
>-|TRBJ2-3|-|TRBV11-1
TGTGCCAGCAGCTTAGAGGTTGTGGGTGCAGATACGCAGTATTTT
CASSLEVVGADTQYF
>-|TRBJ1-1|-|TRBV6-5
TGTGCCAGCAGTTACAATGGGGACCCTCTCACTGAAGCTTTCTTT
CASSYNGDPLTEAFF
>-|TRBJ2-1|-|TRBV2
TGTGCCAGCTGTGGTAGACACAATGAGCAGTTCTTC
CASCGRHNEQFF
>-|TRBJ2-7|TRBD2|TRBV6-6
TGTGCCAGCACCACCGGGACTAGAGGAGACCCTGGCGAGCAGTACTTC
CASTTGTRGDPGEQYF
>-|TRBJ2-2|TRBD2|TRBV4-3
TGCGCCAGCAGCCAAGATAGGCTAGCGGGAGGGCCTCGGAACACCGGGGAGCTGTTTTTT
CASSQDRLAGGPRNTGELFF
>-|TRBJ1-3|-|TRBV5-1
TGCGCCAGCAGCTTGGCCGGAGTCTCTGGAAACACCATATATTTT
CASSLAGVSGNTIYF
>-|TRBJ2-3|-|TRBV10-1
TGCGCCAGCAGTGATGGGGCAGGCACAGATACGCAGTATTTT
CASSDGAGTDTQYF
>-|TRBJ2-5|TRBD1|TRBV7-9
TGTGCCAGCAGCATAGACCGACAGGGCCCGGACTCAGAGACCCAGTACTTC
CASSIDRQGPDSETQYF
>-|TRBJ1-1|TRBD1|TRBV7-3
TGTGCCAGTTCGACAGGGGGCACTGAAGCTTTCTTT
CASSTGGTEAFF
>-|TRBJ1-4|TRBD1|TRBV5-1
TGCGCCAGCAGCTTCGGGGACAGTGAAGAAAAACTGTTTTTT
CASSFGDSEEKLFF
>-|TRBJ2-1|-|TRBV6-5
TGTGCCAGCAGTCCCATGGAGAGCTACAATGAGCAGTTCTTC
CASSPMESYNEQFF
>few|TRBJ1-2|-|TRBV4-1
TGCGCCAGCAGCCAAGATGATATTGACAGCTATGGCTACACCTTC
CASSQDDIDSYGYTF
>-|TRBJ2-3|TRBD2|TRBV9
TGTGCCAGCAGCATCTGGGGACTAGCGGGAGATGTAGATACGCAGTATTTT
CASSIWGLAGDVDTQYF
>-|TRBJ2-3|-|TRBV19
TGTGCCAGTAGTATAAGGGGCCGGGCGGCGAGCACAGATACGCAGTATTTT
CASSIRGRAASTDTQYF
>-|TRBJ2-7|TRBD2|TRBV11-1
TGTGCCAGCAGTCTTAGCGGGACCCTCTACGAGCAGTACTTC
CASSLSGTLYEQYF
>once|TRBJ2-7|TRBD2|TRBV6-6
TGTGCCAGCAGTTCTACTATAGCGGGAGGGCCGGGGCAGTACTTC
CASSSTIAGGPGQYF
>-|TRBJ2-1|-|TRBV27
TGTGCCAGCAGTTTATGGGGCACTGAGCAGTTCTTC
CASSLWGTEQFF
>once|TRBJ1-1|TRBD1|TRBV25-1
TGTGCCAGCAGCCCGAGACAGGGGGTTGAAGCTTTCTTT
CASSPRQGVEAFF
>-|TRBJ2-3|TRBD2|TRBV5-1
TGCGCCAGCAGCGAAGGGACTAGCGGGGATACGCAGTATTTT
CASSEGTSGDTQYF
>-|TRBJ2-7|TRBD2|TRBV5-1
TGCGCCAGCAGCTGGACTAGCGGAGGCTACGAGCAGTACTTC
CASSWTSGGYEQYF
>-|TRBJ1-1|-|TRBV11-2
TGTGCCAGCAGCTTAACTTTCGTGAACACTGAAGCTTTCTTT
CASSLTFVNTEAFF
>few|TRBJ1-5|TRBD1|TRBV28
TGTGCCAGCAGTTATGGGGGTGGACAGGGCAATCAGCCCCAGCATTTT
CASSYGGGQGNQPQHF
>-|TRBJ1-2|TRBD1|TRBV6-5
TGTGCCAGCAGGGGACAGGGGGGGAGCTATGGCTACACCTTC
CASRGQGGSYGYTF
>-|TRBJ1-1|-|TRBV4-2
TGTGCCAGCAGCCCATCAATTGGCCCTGAAGCTTTCTTT
CASSPSIGPEAFF